This T cell receptor beta chain was identified in a study of Ad26.COV2.S vaccination and SARS-CoV-2 variants. Overall study results and limits: CD8+ and CD4+ T cells specific for spike reportedly responded with substantial breadth after vaccination.

Libraries were prepared by immunoSEQ multiplex PCR; TCRdb keeps only in-frame clonotypes and omits some of them. This sample yields about 350,000 clones, of which roughly 94% are seen a single time; roughly 3.9% belongs to the top ten. J lost 4 bases, V lost 4 bases, and 12 bases had no gene match. The CDR3 is 17 residues long. The germline CDR1 and CDR2 sequences are SGHNT and YYREEE (reference sequence). Concerning this clone: The antigen is unknown.

The source material was peripheral blood, sampled after recovery from COVID-19. This sequence was found in a human donor who had recovered from COVID-19. This chain connects TRBV5-4 to TRBJ2-4; TRBD2 aligns across 9 bases. In DNA, the CDR3 is TGTGCCAGCAGCCAACAACAAGCGGGGGGACGGAAAAACATTCAGTACTTC. Residues: CASSQQQAGGRKNIQYF.